This TCR beta chain appears in the sequencing data of a study of pediatric ulcerative colitis. Study-level background: Disease was pancolitis in several and left-sided in two, histology-confirmed.

TCRdb's table, derived via immunoSEQ multiplex PCR, lists solely in-frame clones and lacks some. The sample consists of around 61,000 clones, 70% to 90% of them appearing once. Germline CDR1 is WNHNN and CDR2 is SYGVQD (reference sequence). The CDR3 spans 18 residues. Germline trimming cut 3 bases from V and 1 base from J; bases unmatched to any gene: 11. With respect to this clone: The antigen remains undetermined.

Broader study findings: Acute severe colitis showed lower rectal diversity from clonal expansions.

This TCR was sampled from a boy between 10 and 17 years old with severe ulcerative colitis. Sequenced input: blood. This chain connects TRBV10-1 to TRBJ2-3, with 9 bases lining up with TRBD2. The CDR3 sequence is CASSDGLAGSKGTDTQYF. The CDR3 DNA is TGCGCCAGCAGTGACGGGCTAGCGGGGAGTAAGGGCACAGATACGCAGTATTTT.